This T cell receptor beta chain was obtained from a study of shared clonotypes between healthy human individuals. General observations from the study: Non-shared clonotypes showed lower generation probabilities than clonotypes common to all four donors.

The material for each subset, its genomic DNA, was split evenly across several immunoSEQ plates. Source study methods: Junction-only sequences without quality scores came from ImmunoSEQ, so filtering differed. Data came from immunoSEQ multiplex PCR; TCRdb stores just in-frame clones and leaves some out. V and J calls and clone size follow that table, whereas D and trimming were derived from the DNA. The sample lists 640,000 or so clones, around 72% occurring once. The CDR3 sequence is 14 residues long. V lost 0 bases, J lost 3 bases, and 9 bases lay in between. CDR1 is MDHEN, CDR2 SYDVKM, per germline. Concerning this clone itself: Its antigen is as yet unknown.

The chain joins TRBV28 to TRBJ2-7; D is unresolved. Sequenced input: memory CD4+ T cells sorted from blood. Subset given: CD45RA-negative fraction. The TCR was taken from a woman in her thirties in good health. This CDR3 is CASSLWKRVYEQYF. CDR3 bases: TGTGCCAGCAGTTTATGGAAGAGAGTCTACGAGCAGTACTTC.